These 32 T cell receptor beta chains were all obtained from the same sample, sequenced in a study of regulatory T cells in long-lasting Graves disease. For TCR beta, libraries came from iRepertoire HTBI primers and Arm-PCR of CDR3 regions. TCRdb re-analysed the multiplex PCR reads in MiXCR, keeping a single row per CDR3 protein. Of 350,000 to 550,000 distinct CDR3 sequences in the sample, about 16% are singletons; the top ten hold around 23%. Time point denoted: newly diagnosed GD, antithyroid drugs for less than 3 months. The TCR library used RNA extracted from PBMCs. These data are also associated with another study on T cells in Graves' hyperthyroidism and ophthalmopathy.

Source: peripheral blood mononuclear cells (PBMCs), taken at new diagnosis, from a patient treated with antithyroid drugs. All receptors derive from a woman under 30 with Graves disease.

This clonotype was seen at least ten times. V and J are TRBV7-2 and TRBJ2-3; a weak D match, TRBD2 (6 bases). The CDR3 has 12 residues. The germline CDR1 and CDR2 sequences are SGHTA and FQGNSA. V dropped 9 bases and J dropped 2 bases, with 9 bases sitting between them. The CDR3 sequence is CASRTTTDTQYF. DNA for the CDR3: TGTGCCAGTAGGACTACCACAGATACGCAGTATTTT.

There are a few counts of this clonotype. The rearrangement links TRBV7-2 to TRBJ1-6; D is undetermined. Germline lookup yields CDR1 SGHTA and CDR2 FQGNSA. The length of the CDR3 is 12 residues. The germline V and J ends were trimmed by 2 bases and 9 bases, with 5 bases remaining between them. CDR3 amino acids: CASSLMFSPLHF. The DNA of the CDR3 is TGTGCCAGCAGCTTAATGTTTTCACCCCTCCACTTT.

This clonotype was picked up many times. The chain links TRBV29-1 to TRBJ2-5; D ambiguous. Germline assignment: CDR1 SQVTM and CDR2 ANQGSEA. Trimming pared 5 bases from V and 7 bases from J, leaving 11 bases between. This CDR3 spans 11 amino acids. CDR3 sequence reads: CSVRVAVTQYF. CDR3 DNA sequence: TGCAGCGTTCGTGTCGCCGTGACCCAGTACTTC.

Concerning this clonotype: A read error is possible here, since a much larger clone lies one base away. The gene calls are TRBV11-2 and TRBJ2-1, with a tentative D call TRBD2 (6 bases). CDR1 and CDR2 (germline): SGHAT, FQNNGV. V was clipped by 4 bases and J by 4 bases, with 17 bases between them. This CDR3 contains 16 residues. The DNA of the CDR3 is TGTGCCAGCAGCTCCTTCCGGGAGAGAAAATACAATGAGCAGTTCTTC. It is translated as CASSSFRERKYNEQFF.

Concerning this clonotype: A read error may be the cause here, since a much bigger clone is one base away. The J gene is TRBJ2-5, the V gene TRBV28; 10 nucleotides match TRBD1. Germline CDR1 reads MDHEN; CDR2 reads SYDVKM. The CDR3 runs to 14 residues. The CDR3 spells CASDRGRLQETRYF. The DNA of the CDR3 is TGTGCCTCAGACAGGGGGCGCCTCCAAGAGACCCGGTACTTC.

In this sample, this clonotype turned up many times. The rearrangement links TRBV29-1 to TRBJ2-7; 7 positions match TRBD1. The germline V gene encodes CDR1 SQVTM and CDR2 ANQGSEA. The trim removed 6 bases at V and 0 bases at J, leaving 5 bases unmatched. The length of the CDR3 is 13 residues. The CDR3 region has the DNA TGCAGCGTCCCTGACAGGGACTCCTACGAGCAGTACTTC. The encoded protein is CSVPDRDSYEQYF.

This clonotype was seen at least ten times. The genes are TRBV18 and TRBJ1-1; no clear D gene. CDR1 and CDR2 from the germline V gene are KGHSH and LQKENI. The CDR3 consists of 13 residues. Trimming shortened V by 3 bases and J by 2 bases, and 7 bases separated the two germline ends. CDR3 DNA: TGTGCCAGCTCACCCTTTATTAACACTGAAGCTTTCTTT. Its protein is CASSPFINTEAFF.

The table lists this clonotype with a few counts. The rearrangement joins TRBV20-1 to TRBJ2-7, with 11 bases identical to TRBD1. The CDR3 has 14 residues. Germline V gene lookup returns CDR1 DFQATT and CDR2 SNEGSKA (reference sequence). The ends lost 2 bases at V and 2 bases at J; junction bases unmatched: 2. The CDR3: CSARSGQGAYEQYF. In DNA, the CDR3 is TGCAGTGCTAGATCGGGACAGGGGGCCTACGAGCAGTACTTC.

This clonotype has a count of ten or more. The rearrangement joins TRBV20-1 to TRBJ2-7; D is possibly TRBD2 (5 bases). V gave up 0 bases and J gave up 0 bases, with 9 bases separating them. The germline gives CDR1 DFQATT, CDR2 SNEGSKA (reference sequence). The CDR3 has 14 residues. The DNA for the CDR3 is TGCAGTGCTAGAGATGATCTAGCCTCCTACGAGCAGTACTTC. Translated, it gives CSARDDLASYEQYF.

This clonotype has only a few counts. This chain links TRBV30 with TRBJ2-3, with D unresolved. Germline values: CDR1 GTSNPN, CDR2 SVGIG (reference sequence). V lost 0 bases and J 6 bases, leaving 13 bases between the germline ends. This CDR3 contains 14 residues. This CDR3 is CAWSVSRVRDTQYF. DNA for the CDR3: TGTGCCTGGAGTGTGAGTAGGGTGAGGGATACGCAGTATTTT. The entire variable domain, with the rest obtained from reference TRBV30 and TRBJ2-3, is as follows: SQTIHQWPATLVQPVGSPLSLECTVEGTSNPNLYWYRQAAGRGLQLLFYSVGIGQISSEVPQNLSASRPQDRQFILSSKKLLLSDSGFYLCAWSVSRVRDTQYFGPGTRLTVL.

The chain is built from TRBV4-1 and TRBJ2-3; no clear D. This CDR3 contains 14 residues. Trimming left V 2 bases short and J 2 bases short, with 8 bases between. Germline V lookup: CDR1 MGHRA, CDR2 YSYEKL. CDR3 in amino acids: CASSQNTITDTQYF. The CDR3 DNA is TGCGCCAGCAGCCAAAACACAATCACAGATACGCAGTATTTT.

This clonotype appeared a few times. V and J are TRBV6-1 and TRBJ1-4; 7 bases line up with TRBD1. After removal of 5 bases from V and 8 bases from J, the junction contained 11 bases not matched to a gene. Germline V gene sequence: CDR1 MNHNS, CDR2 SASEGT. There are 15 residues in the CDR3. The CDR3 reads CASSHHQTGSEKLFF. The CDR3 DNA follows: TGTGCCAGCAGTCACCATCAGACAGGGTCAGAAAAACTGTTTTTT.

This clonotype was observed many times. The chain joins TRBV18 to TRBJ1-2; D gene uncertain. The germline gives CDR1 KGHSH, CDR2 LQKENI. CDR3 size: 13 residues. Trimming removed 6 bases at V and 4 bases at J, with 12 bases between. The CDR3 bases are TGTGCCAGCTCGCCAGGACTGCCCTATGGCTACACCTTC. Its translation: CASSPGLPYGYTF.

About this clonotype itself: A much more abundant neighbour one base away suggests this may be a read error. This CDR3 is missing its conserved last phenylalanine or tryptophan, likely due to a read error. The gene calls are TRBV2 and TRBJ2-1; TRBD2 aligns across 12 bases. The germline V gene encodes CDR1 SNHLY and CDR2 FYNNEI. V gave up 7 bases and J gave up 8 bases; unmatched junction bases: 6. This CDR3 spans 14 amino acids. CDR3 sequence (DNA): TGTGCCAGCACCCTACTAGCGGGAGGATATGAGCAGTTCCTC. Translation gives CASTLLAGGYEQFL.

This clonotype has ten or more counts. This chain connects TRBV12-3 or TRBV12-4 to TRBJ2-5; D may be TRBD1 (6 bases). CDR3 length equals 15 residues. Trimming removed 3 bases at V and 5 bases at J, with 16 bases between. The CDR3 region is CASSLLQGAGETQYF. DNA of the CDR3: TGTGCCAGCAGTTTGTTACAGGGCGCGGGTGAGACCCAGTACTTC.

This clonotype has ten or more counts. The V gene is TRBV20-1, the J gene TRBJ1-2, with 7 bases aligning to TRBD1. Germline-derived CDR1 and CDR2 are DFQATT and SNEGSKA (reference sequence). The junction had 15 bases not matched to a gene; V was cut back by 8 bases and J by 0 bases. CDR3 size: 16 residues. The CDR3 loop is CSPKIRGTAPNYGYTF. The CDR3 DNA reads TGCAGTCCAAAAATCCGAGGGACAGCACCTAACTATGGCTACACCTTC.

This clonotype was seen at least ten times. CDR3 residues: CASSPLAGSQETQYF. The CDR3 bases are TGTGCCAGCAGCCCCCTAGCGGGCAGCCAAGAGACCCAGTACTTC. V and J are TRBV7-3 and TRBJ2-5; 8 nucleotides agree with TRBD2. The germline CDR1 and CDR2 sequences are SGHTA and FQGTGA. This CDR3 is 15 amino acids long. V was pared by 5 bases and J by 1 base, with 6 bases of the junction left unmatched.

This clonotype was seen only a few times. J is TRBJ2-1 and V is TRBV11-3; D may correspond to TRBD1 or TRBD2 (6 bases each). The V gene lost 6 bases and the J gene lost 4 bases, with 19 bases spanning the gap. CDR3 length: 16 residues. From germline, CDR1 is SGHNT and CDR2 YENEEA. This CDR3 is CASRGGIRSTYNEQFF. In DNA, the CDR3 is TGTGCCAGCAGAGGGGGGATCCGTTCAACATACAATGAGCAGTTCTTC.

The chain uses TRBV6-1 and TRBJ2-1; tentatively, D is TRBD1 (6 bases). Per the germline V gene, CDR1 is MNHNS and CDR2 is SASEGT. The V end lost 8 bases, the J end lost 3 bases, and 17 bases lay between the germline ends. The CDR3 length is 15 residues. The CDR3 loop reads CASGIRGLDYNEQFF. As DNA, the CDR3 is TGTGCCAGCGGCATCAGGGGTTTGGACTACAATGAGCAGTTCTTC.

This clonotype was picked up many times. The chain has TRBV11-2 and TRBJ1-2, with 11 bases aligning to TRBD1. The length of the CDR3 is 15 residues. With V trimmed by 3 bases and J by 3 bases, 3 bases remained unmatched. Germline V gene lookup returns CDR1 SGHAT and CDR2 FQNNGV. In DNA form, the CDR3 reads TGTGCCAGCAGCTTCGGACAGGGGGCTCACTATGGCTACACCTTC. It specifies CASSFGQGAHYGYTF. Supplemented by reference TRBV11-2 and TRBJ1-2, the full variable domain reads EAGVAQSPRYKIIEKRQSVAFWCNPISGHATLYWYQQILGQGPKLLIQFQNNGVVDDSQLPKDRFSAERLKGVDSTLKIQPAKLEDSAVYLCASSFGQGAHYGYTFGSGTRLTVV.

To note about this clonotype: It differs at one base from a far larger clone, so likely a read error. The rearrangement uses TRBV6-1 and TRBJ2-7; a possible D gene is TRBD2 (7 bases). The J call may be incorrect, as the DNA end agrees better with TRBJ2-5. The CDR3 length is 13 residues. Germline V gives CDR1 MNHNS, CDR2 SASEGT. The CDR3 loop reads CASSARGGGTQYF. In nucleotides, the CDR3 is TGTGCCAGCAGTGCCAGGGGAGGGGGGACCCAGTACTTC.

A few counts support this clonotype. The CDR3 bases are TGTGCCAGCAGCTTTGGTAGGAACAATCAGCCCCAGCATTTT. This codes for CASSFGRNNQPQHF. The chain recombines TRBV7-2 with TRBJ1-5, with unresolved D. The CDR3 contains 14 residues. Germline V gene lookup returns CDR1 SGHTA and CDR2 FQGNSA. The V and J ends lost 3 bases and 3 bases respectively, with 9 bases between them. Based on the CDR3 plus reference TRBV7-2 and TRBJ1-5, the full variable domain is GAGVSQSPSNKVTEKGKDVELRCDPISGHTALYWYRQSLGQGLEFLIYFQGNSAPDKSGLPSDRFSAERTGGSVSTLTIQRTQQEDSAVYLCASSFGRNNQPQHFGDGTRLSIL.

This clonotype has just a few counts. The chain uses TRBV4-2 and TRBJ2-1; no clear D. The length of the CDR3 is 17 residues. CDR1 is LGHNA, CDR2 YNFKEQ, per germline. Trimming left V 2 bases short and J 3 bases short, with 17 bases between. As DNA, the CDR3 is TGTGCCAGCAGCCAAACACCCGGCCCCCACATCTACAATGAGCAGTTCTTC. Amino acids: CASSQTPGPHIYNEQFF.

The genes are TRBV20-1 and TRBJ1-3; D gene ambiguous. CDR3 size: 14 residues. V shed 2 bases and J shed 0 bases, with 8 bases lying between them. CDR1 is DFQATT and CDR2 is SNEGSKA in the germline V gene (reference sequence). The CDR3 region has the DNA TGCAGTGCTAGATTCCAGGACTCTGGAAACACCATATATTTT. It encodes CSARFQDSGNTIYF.

This clonotype was observed many times. Germline is not matched at one junction end, which may reflect a read error. The gene calls are TRBV7-2 and TRBJ2-7, with TRBD2 matching over 14 bases. This CDR3 is built from 15 residues. CDR1 SGHTA and CDR2 FQGNSA come from the germline V gene. The CDR3 loop is CASSLGLAGDYEQYF. The DNA for the CDR3 is TGCGCCAGCAGCTTGGGACTAGCGGGAGACTACGAGCAGTACTTC.

This clonotype was detected ten times or more. Germline and junction disagree at one end, which may indicate a read error. The rearrangement joins TRBV2 to TRBJ2-5; 8 bases line up with TRBD2. The length of the CDR3 is 13 residues. Germline CDR1 reads SNHLY; CDR2 reads FYNNEI. The chain's CDR3 is CTSGRGGQETQYF. CDR3 DNA sequence: TGTACCAGCGGGAGAGGGGGCCAAGAGACCCAGTACTTC. Complete variable domain (other parts from reference TRBV2 and TRBJ2-5): EPEVTQTPSHQVTQMGQEVILRCVPISNHLYFYWYRQILGQKVEFLVSFYNNEISEKSEIFDDQFSVERPDGSNFTLKIRSTKLEDSAMYFCTSGRGGQETQYFGPGTRLLVL.

V usage is TRBV6-1 and J usage is TRBJ2-1; possible D gene TRBD1, 5 bases. CDR3 size: 13 residues. Germline V gives CDR1 MNHNS, CDR2 SASEGT. V lost 5 bases and J lost 8, with 13 bases in between. The CDR3 sequence is CASSPLIRDEQFF. CDR3 bases: TGTGCCAGCAGTCCGCTGATCAGGGATGAGCAGTTCTTC.

This clonotype occurred many times. The chain employs TRBV7-2 and TRBJ1-5, with D perhaps matching TRBD1 (6 bases). Trimming pared 4 bases from V and 1 base from J, leaving 20 bases between. The germline CDR1 and CDR2 sequences are SGHTA and FQGNSA. The CDR3 contains 18 residues. CDR3: CASSSQWQPQGSNQPQHF. The CDR3, as DNA: TGTGCCAGCAGCTCCCAGTGGCAGCCCCAGGGGAGCAATCAGCCCCAGCATTTT.

The chain links TRBV9 to TRBJ2-2; the match to TRBD2 covers 15 bases. Germline V CDR1 and CDR2: SGDLS, YYNGEE. Germline trimming cut 3 bases from V and 5 bases from J; bases unmatched to any gene: 2. This CDR3 contains 16 residues. The CDR3 here is CASSAGTSGRTGELFF. The DNA for the CDR3 is TGTGCCAGCAGCGCCGGGACTAGCGGGAGGACCGGGGAGCTGTTTTTT.

The rearrangement uses TRBV5-1 and TRBJ1-6; D call uncertain. The CDR3 is made up of 15 amino acids. Trimming stripped 1 base from V and 3 bases from J, with 8 bases between. Germline V CDR1 and CDR2: SGHRS, YFSETQ. The CDR3 region has the DNA TGCGCCAGCAGCTTGAGTGGGGACTATAATTCACCCCTCCACTTT. Translated, it gives CASSLSGDYNSPLHF. Filled out from reference TRBV5-1 and TRBJ1-6, the complete variable domain reads KAGVTQTPRYLIKTRGQQVTLSCSPISGHRSVSWYQQTPGQGLQFLFEYFSETQRNKGNFPGRFSGRQFSNSRSEMNVSTLELGDSALYLCASSLSGDYNSPLHFGNGTRLTVT.

This chain connects TRBV2 to TRBJ2-2, with 12 positions matching TRBD2. The CDR3 has 15 residues. Losses at the gene ends were 6 bases for V and 6 bases for J; bases not matched to a gene: 5. Germline V CDR1 and CDR2: SNHLY, FYNNEI. The CDR3 nucleotides are TGTGCCAGCAGCCTAGCGGGAGGGCCGGCCGGGGAGCTGTTTTTT. This sequence encodes CASSLAGGPAGELFF.

This clonotype has only a few counts. CDR3 amino acids: CASRDSAWEQYF. Here the CDR3 DNA reads TGTGCCAGCCGGGACAGTGCCTGGGAGCAGTACTTC. V gene TRBV6-4 combines with J gene TRBJ2-7, with 7 bases fitting TRBD1. The germline V gene encodes CDR1 MRHNA and CDR2 SNTAGT. The junction had 8 bases not matched to a gene; V was cut back by 8 bases and J by 7 bases. The CDR3 totals 12 residues.